These T cell receptor beta chains were read from a single sample in a study of T cell repertoires in cytomegalovirus infection. TCRdb ran MiXCR on the reads and lists one entry per CDR3 protein. The sample includes more than 150,000 distinct CDR3 sequences, roughly 19% of them seen just once. Sequencing was carried out using PBMCs. The receptors here all came from a human donor in good health (CMV status not recorded). Some clones in this sample may be carry-over from other donors' samples. The CDR3 runs from the conserved cysteine through the conserved F or W. The order of the fields is J gene, clone size, D gene, V gene, CDR3 DNA, CDR3 protein. The D gene is left open where the match is weak. Size values are once, few and many counts, or a class for expanded clones, and some rows have none.

j_call: TRBJ1-2; clone_size: few; d_call: TRBD1; v_call: TRBV12-3/TRBV12-4; cdr3_nt: TGTGCCAGCAGTTTTAGCGGACAGGGGGATTCTGGCTACACCTTC; cdr3_aa: CASSFSGQGDSGYTF
j_call: TRBJ1-1; clone_size: few; d_call: .; v_call: TRBV5-4; cdr3_nt: TGTGCCAGCAGGTCTGAGAACACTGAAGCTTTCTTT; cdr3_aa: CASRSENTEAFF
j_call: TRBJ2-3; clone_size: .; d_call: TRBD2; v_call: TRBV7-2; cdr3_nt: TGTGCCAGCAGCTTAGCCGTACTAGCGTGGAGCACAGATACGCAGTATTTT; cdr3_aa: CASSLAVLAWSTDTQYF
j_call: TRBJ1-1; clone_size: .; d_call: .; v_call: TRBV19; cdr3_nt: TGTGCCAGTAGTAAAGGACGGTTAACCCAGGGCACTGAAGCTTTCTTT; cdr3_aa: CASSKGRLTQGTEAFF
j_call: TRBJ1-5; clone_size: .; d_call: .; v_call: TRBV6-6; cdr3_nt: TGTGCCAGCAGTTACTATCAGCCCCAGCATTTT; cdr3_aa: CASSYYQPQHF
j_call: TRBJ1-1; clone_size: .; d_call: .; v_call: TRBV20-1; cdr3_nt: TGCAGTGCTAGCCGTCAGAACACTGAAGCTTTCTTT; cdr3_aa: CSASRQNTEAFF
j_call: TRBJ2-1; clone_size: .; d_call: .; v_call: TRBV28; cdr3_nt: TGTGCCAGCAGGTCCGGTGGGGAGAATGAGCAGTTCTTC; cdr3_aa: CASRSGGENEQFF
j_call: TRBJ2-3; clone_size: .; d_call: .; v_call: TRBV10-3; cdr3_nt: TGTGCCATCAGTCTGGAACCAGGGGGGAAAGGCGATACGCAGTATTTT; cdr3_aa: CAISLEPGGKGDTQYF
j_call: TRBJ1-3; clone_size: many; d_call: TRBD1; v_call: TRBV10-3; cdr3_nt: TGTGCCATCGGACAGGACCTAGGAAACACCATATATTTT; cdr3_aa: CAIGQDLGNTIYF
j_call: TRBJ2-7; clone_size: few; d_call: .; v_call: TRBV7-9; cdr3_nt: TGTGCCAGCAGCCGAAATATTGAAGCCTACGAGCAGTACTTC; cdr3_aa: CASSRNIEAYEQYF
j_call: TRBJ2-7; clone_size: few; d_call: .; v_call: TRBV28; cdr3_nt: TGTGCCAGCAGAGTTGGGGTTTCCTACGAGCAGTACTTC; cdr3_aa: CASRVGVSYEQYF
j_call: TRBJ2-3; clone_size: .; d_call: .; v_call: TRBV11-2; cdr3_nt: TGTGCCAGCAGCTTAGATAGTGGCTTGACCCATACGCAGTATTTT; cdr3_aa: CASSLDSGLTHTQYF
j_call: TRBJ2-7; clone_size: many; d_call: .; v_call: TRBV6-2/TRBV6-3; cdr3_nt: TGTGCCAGCACCTCTAGCGTCTACGAGCAGTACTTC; cdr3_aa: CASTSSVYEQYF
j_call: TRBJ2-1; clone_size: .; d_call: TRBD1; v_call: TRBV29-1; cdr3_nt: TGCAGCGTTGAAGGGCGGGGGACAGGGGGCTTCAATGAGCAGTTCTTC; cdr3_aa: CSVEGRGTGGFNEQFF
j_call: TRBJ2-1; clone_size: .; d_call: .; v_call: TRBV6-2/TRBV6-3; cdr3_nt: TGTGCCAGCAGTCCCCCGAGCGAGCGGGCATATGGCAATGAGCAGTTCTTC; cdr3_aa: CASSPPSERAYGNEQFF
j_call: TRBJ1-1; clone_size: many; d_call: .; v_call: TRBV2; cdr3_nt: TGTGCCAGCAGCCAAGCCCCGAACACTGAAGCTTTCTTT; cdr3_aa: CASSQAPNTEAFF
j_call: TRBJ1-5; clone_size: .; d_call: .; v_call: TRBV6-2/TRBV6-3; cdr3_nt: TGTGCCAGCACCAACGGGGGGGCTCAGCCCCAGCATTTT; cdr3_aa: CASTNGGAQPQHF
j_call: TRBJ1-1; clone_size: few; d_call: TRBD1; v_call: TRBV12-5; cdr3_nt: TGTGCTAGTGGTTTGGTAACAGGGGGGACTGAAGCTTTCTTT; cdr3_aa: CASGLVTGGTEAFF
j_call: TRBJ2-5; clone_size: few; d_call: .; v_call: TRBV12-3/TRBV12-4; cdr3_nt: TGTGCCAGCAGTTTATCGCAGGTCCCCTCCCAAGAGACCCAGTACTTC; cdr3_aa: CASSLSQVPSQETQYF
j_call: TRBJ2-2; clone_size: few; d_call: TRBD2; v_call: TRBV5-1; cdr3_nt: TGCGCCAGCAGCTTGACTAGCGAAAACACCGGGGAGCTGTTTTTT; cdr3_aa: CASSLTSENTGELFF
j_call: TRBJ2-3; clone_size: many; d_call: .; v_call: TRBV7-2; cdr3_nt: TGTGCCAGCAGCCTGACGTGGGATACGCAGTATTTT; cdr3_aa: CASSLTWDTQYF
j_call: TRBJ1-5; clone_size: .; d_call: .; v_call: TRBV30; cdr3_nt: TGTGCCTGGAGTGCAGGTAATAATCAGCCCCAGCATTTT; cdr3_aa: CAWSAGNNQPQHF
j_call: TRBJ1-6; clone_size: .; d_call: .; v_call: TRBV20-1; cdr3_nt: TGCAGTGCCCGGGAGGGCTCCTATAATTCACCCCTCCACTTT; cdr3_aa: CSAREGSYNSPLHF
j_call: TRBJ1-1; clone_size: .; d_call: TRBD1; v_call: TRBV10-3; cdr3_nt: TGTGCCATCAGTGAACACGGACAGGGGCTAGGCACTGAAGCTTTCTTT; cdr3_aa: CAISEHGQGLGTEAFF
j_call: TRBJ1-1; clone_size: .; d_call: .; v_call: TRBV20-1; cdr3_nt: TGCAGTGCTAGACTCTCCCGCTGGGACACTGAAGCTTTCTTT; cdr3_aa: CSARLSRWDTEAFF
j_call: TRBJ1-4; clone_size: .; d_call: .; v_call: TRBV6-5; cdr3_nt: TGTGCCAGCAGTTACTCGGGGGGTAATAATGAAAAACTGTTTTTT; cdr3_aa: CASSYSGGNNEKLFF
j_call: TRBJ2-2; clone_size: few; d_call: .; v_call: TRBV10-3; cdr3_nt: TGTGCCATCAGTGGGGTGGGGAGAGCGAACACCGGGGAGCTGTTTTTT; cdr3_aa: CAISGVGRANTGELFF
j_call: TRBJ1-2; clone_size: few; d_call: .; v_call: TRBV3-1; cdr3_nt: TGTGCCAGCAGCCAAGGATCAGGGGAGACTCGTAACTATGGCTACACCTTC; cdr3_aa: CASSQGSGETRNYGYTF
j_call: TRBJ1-1; clone_size: .; d_call: .; v_call: TRBV5-1; cdr3_nt: TGCGCCAGCAGCCCTGAGGAGCTGAACACTGAAGCTTTCTTT; cdr3_aa: CASSPEELNTEAFF
j_call: TRBJ2-5; clone_size: many; d_call: TRBD2; v_call: TRBV7-2; cdr3_nt: TGTGCCAGCAGCCTAGGGGGAGCGGGAGAAAACCAAGAGACCCAGTACTTC; cdr3_aa: CASSLGGAGENQETQYF
j_call: TRBJ2-1; clone_size: few; d_call: .; v_call: TRBV5-1; cdr3_nt: TGCGCCAGCAGCCCCGCTCGTGAGCAGTTCTTC; cdr3_aa: CASSPAREQFF
j_call: TRBJ1-1; clone_size: .; d_call: TRBD1; v_call: TRBV4-1; cdr3_nt: TGCGCCAGCAGCCGTGGGGACAGGGTGTTTGGGGGCGACGAAGCTTTCTTT; cdr3_aa: CASSRGDRVFGGDEAFF
j_call: TRBJ1-5; clone_size: .; d_call: TRBD1; v_call: TRBV19; cdr3_nt: TGTGCCAGCTGGTCCAGGGGGGGTAATCAGCCCCAGCATTTT; cdr3_aa: CASWSRGGNQPQHF
j_call: TRBJ2-3; clone_size: .; d_call: .; v_call: TRBV15; cdr3_nt: TGTGCCACCAGCGGGAGAGGGGATCTGCGGCATACGCAGTATTTT; cdr3_aa: CATSGRGDLRHTQYF
j_call: TRBJ1-4; clone_size: many; d_call: .; v_call: TRBV7-2; cdr3_nt: TGTGCCAGCAGCTTACAGCTTGCCTCTGAGAAACTGTTTTTT; cdr3_aa: CASSLQLASEKLFF
j_call: TRBJ2-7; clone_size: .; d_call: TRBD1; v_call: TRBV14; cdr3_nt: TGTGCCAGCAGGGGACAGGGCTCCTACGAGCAGTACTTC; cdr3_aa: CASRGQGSYEQYF
j_call: TRBJ1-5; clone_size: few; d_call: .; v_call: TRBV12-3/TRBV12-4; cdr3_nt: TGTGCCAGCAGTCTCCGGGGGGCGGACAATCAGCCCCAGCATTTT; cdr3_aa: CASSLRGADNQPQHF
j_call: TRBJ1-4; clone_size: .; d_call: .; v_call: TRBV5-1; cdr3_nt: TGCGCCAGCAGCCCCGGGGACATCTTGGGAACGTCCCGAACTAATGAAAAACTGTTTTTT; cdr3_aa: CASSPGDILGTSRTNEKLFF
j_call: TRBJ2-7; clone_size: few; d_call: TRBD1; v_call: TRBV7-2; cdr3_nt: TGTGCCAGCAGCTTCCATACATGGTGGGACAGGGGGGACTACGAGCAGTACTTC; cdr3_aa: CASSFHTWWDRGDYEQYF
j_call: TRBJ1-1; clone_size: few; d_call: .; v_call: TRBV6-1; cdr3_nt: TGTGCCAGCAGGGAGCGAAGGAACACTGAAGCTTTCTTT; cdr3_aa: CASRERRNTEAFF
j_call: TRBJ2-3; clone_size: many; d_call: TRBD2; v_call: TRBV7-8; cdr3_nt: TGTGCCAGCAGCTTAGCGCGGGGGGGGGCCCGAACAGATACGCAGTATTTT; cdr3_aa: CASSLARGGARTDTQYF
j_call: TRBJ2-3; clone_size: .; d_call: TRBD2; v_call: TRBV18; cdr3_nt: TGTGCCAGCCCGCCCGGGACTAGCGGGACTAGCACAGATACGCAGTATTTT; cdr3_aa: CASPPGTSGTSTDTQYF
j_call: TRBJ1-6; clone_size: few; d_call: .; v_call: TRBV7-9; cdr3_nt: TGTGCCAGCAGGGGTTCGGGCGAAGATTCACCCCTCCACTTT; cdr3_aa: CASRGSGEDSPLHF
j_call: TRBJ2-5; clone_size: .; d_call: TRBD2; v_call: TRBV18; cdr3_nt: TGTGCCAGCTCACCGGACGGGAGGGGAGAGACCCAGTACTTC; cdr3_aa: CASSPDGRGETQYF
j_call: TRBJ2-1; clone_size: many; d_call: .; v_call: TRBV7-2; cdr3_nt: TGTGCCAGCAGCCCATACAATGAGCAGTTCTTC; cdr3_aa: CASSPYNEQFF
j_call: TRBJ2-1; clone_size: many; d_call: .; v_call: TRBV28; cdr3_nt: TGTGCCAGCAGTTTAAGGGGAAATGAGCAGTTCTTC; cdr3_aa: CASSLRGNEQFF
j_call: TRBJ2-7; clone_size: .; d_call: .; v_call: TRBV5-1; cdr3_nt: TGCGCCAGCAGCTATGAGTACGAGCAGTACTTC; cdr3_aa: CASSYEYEQYF
j_call: TRBJ1-6; clone_size: few; d_call: TRBD1; v_call: TRBV6-1; cdr3_nt: TGTGCCAGCAGTGAAGCTAGGGGGCGAACGGTCCACTTT; cdr3_aa: CASSEARGRTVHF
j_call: TRBJ2-5; clone_size: many; d_call: .; v_call: TRBV28; cdr3_nt: TGTGCCAGCAGCCCCAGTTCCGGGGGCAAGGTCCAAGAGACCCAGTACTTC; cdr3_aa: CASSPSSGGKVQETQYF
j_call: TRBJ1-5; clone_size: few; d_call: .; v_call: TRBV20-1; cdr3_nt: TGCAGTGCTAGAGATAGGGCAGGGTTCGGCAATCAGCCCCAGCATTTT; cdr3_aa: CSARDRAGFGNQPQHF
j_call: TRBJ2-6; clone_size: many; d_call: .; v_call: TRBV7-3; cdr3_nt: TGTGCCAGCAGCTTACAAGTGGTAGGGGACCTCTGGGCCAACGTCCTGACTTTC; cdr3_aa: CASSLQVVGDLWANVLTF
j_call: TRBJ2-3; clone_size: many; d_call: TRBD2; v_call: TRBV4-1; cdr3_nt: TGCGCCAGCAGCCAAGGCCCCGCGGGGGGCACAGATACGCAGTATTTT; cdr3_aa: CASSQGPAGGTDTQYF
j_call: TRBJ2-4; clone_size: many; d_call: TRBD1; v_call: TRBV7-9; cdr3_nt: TGTGCCAGCAGCCAAAGCCCCGGGACAGGGGGCCACACGCGGTACTTC; cdr3_aa: CASSQSPGTGGHTRYF
j_call: TRBJ1-1; clone_size: few; d_call: .; v_call: TRBV20-1; cdr3_nt: TGCAGTGCTAGGGCGGATACGGAGAACACTGAAGCTTTCTTT; cdr3_aa: CSARADTENTEAFF
j_call: TRBJ2-7; clone_size: .; d_call: .; v_call: TRBV12-3/TRBV12-4; cdr3_nt: TGTGCCAGCAGTTCCCTTACGCACGAGCAGTACTTC; cdr3_aa: CASSSLTHEQYF
j_call: TRBJ2-1; clone_size: .; d_call: .; v_call: TRBV30; cdr3_nt: TGTGCCTCCTCCAGAAGGGCTCGTCAGGGACGAGGTGAGCAGTTCTTC; cdr3_aa: CASSRRARQGRGEQFF
j_call: TRBJ1-2; clone_size: many; d_call: .; v_call: TRBV7-2; cdr3_nt: TGTGCCAGCAGCTCAGACTACTATGGCTACACCTTC; cdr3_aa: CASSSDYYGYTF
j_call: TRBJ1-5; clone_size: many; d_call: .; v_call: TRBV7-2; cdr3_nt: TGTGCCAGCAGCTTCGGGCAGGGGAGTGGAGGTGCCTTTTTGAGACAGCCCCAGCATTTT; cdr3_aa: CASSFGQGSGGAFLRQPQHF
j_call: TRBJ2-5; clone_size: many; d_call: .; v_call: TRBV5-4; cdr3_nt: TGTGCCAGCAGCTTGGTCGGGGACCCCCAAGAGACCCAGTACTTC; cdr3_aa: CASSLVGDPQETQYF
j_call: TRBJ1-5; clone_size: many; d_call: TRBD1; v_call: TRBV28; cdr3_nt: TGTGCCAGCAGTAGGGGGGACAGGGGGCCTCCCGGGCCCCAGCATTTT; cdr3_aa: CASSRGDRGPPGPQHF